This TCR beta chain was found in a study of T cell repertoires in cytomegalovirus infection (dated by TCRdb to about 2019). Study-wide context: The HLA type of each donor mattered for the analysis, because public TCR beta signatures pointed to carriage of CMV infection along with the matching HLA type.

The sample was run on an Illumina HiSeq 1500. Starting from the raw public reads, TCRdb applied fastp trimming at Q25, assembled clones with MiXCR and retained in-frame beta chains. For every CDR3 protein sequence, its rows merge into one entry that carries the most common genes and DNA. Present in this sample are about 740,000 distinct CDR3 sequences, roughly 35% of which were seen just once. The ten largest clones capture 2.8% of the sample. In this sample, this clonotype turned up a few times. Its target antigen remains unknown. The sample holds no much larger clone one base away, and base qualities are not on file. At the junction V is shortened by 2 bases and J by 7 bases, with 9 bases in between. The CDR3 covers 13 residues, taking in both the cysteine and the phenylalanine. The entry retains the CDR3 DNA only, 39 bases that are in frame from base 1. The germline V gene specifies SGHVS as CDR1 and FNYEAQ as CDR2.

General conclusions and limits of the study: In both this cohort and an independent roughly 350-donor cohort, the cumulative frequency of public TCR beta family members distinguished carriers of CMV infection plus the relevant HLA type. The ex vivo response was dominated by HLA-C-restricted CMV-specific TCR beta clonotypes, which also provided the single most frequent clonotype in two of eight donors.

The receptor was derived from a human donor in good health (CMV status not recorded). Some clones in this sample may be carry-over from other donors' samples. The sequencing sample was made of PBMCs. The chain is assembled from TRBV7-6 and TRBJ1-5; the D gene is possibly TRBD1, with 5 bases matching. Here is the DNA: TGTGCCAGCAGCTTAAGCAGGGCACAGCCCCAGCATTTT. Translated, it gives CASSLSRAQPQHF.